A selection of T cell receptor beta chains follows, all from one sample in a study of regulatory T cells in long-lasting Graves disease. Using its own MiXCR run on the multiplex PCR reads, TCRdb lists one record per CDR3 protein. The sample contains 400,000 to 600,000 distinct CDR3 sequences, about 22% of which appear only once. The source was peripheral blood mononuclear cells (PBMCs), collected when the disease was refractory, from a patient treated with antithyroid drugs. These receptors were taken from a female donor with Graves disease. Both conserved end residues are part of each CDR3. D genes are given only for firm matches. Size values are once, few and many counts, or a class for expanded clones, and some rows have none.

abundance | d_gene | j_gene | v_gene | CDR3nt | CDR3aa
many | TRBD1 | TRBJ1-1 | TRBV12-3/TRBV12-4 | TGTGCCAGCAGCCTCTCCGGGACAGGGAACACTGAAGCTTTCTTT | CASSLSGTGNTEAFF
NA | TRBD1 | TRBJ2-1 | TRBV28 | TGTGCCAGCAGTTCCCAACAGGGGAAGTTCTTC | CASSSQQGKFF
few | NA | TRBJ2-7 | TRBV5-4 | TGTGCCAGCAGTAACCGCTTCAGGGACGAGCAGTACTTC | CASSNRFRDEQYF
few | NA | TRBJ1-6 | TRBV25-1 | TGTGCCAGCAGTGAAGAGGGGCACATGAATTCACCCCTCCACTTT | CASSEEGHMNSPLHF
NA | NA | TRBJ2-5 | TRBV7-2 | TGTGCCAGCAGCTTAAGTTTCGGGAGAATACAAGAGACCCAGTACTTC | CASSLSFGRIQETQYF
many | TRBD2 | TRBJ2-7 | TRBV3-1 | TGTGCCAGCAGCCGAGCGGGAGACTACGAGCAGTACTTC | CASSRAGDYEQYF
few | NA | TRBJ2-7 | TRBV9 | TGTGCCAGCAGCTCTCCGGGACAATACGAGCAGTACTTC | CASSSPGQYEQYF
many | NA | TRBJ1-5 | TRBV28 | TGTGCCAGCGCCGGGGGGGCAAGCGGAAATCAGCCCCAGCATTTT | CASAGGASGNQPQHF
many | NA | TRBJ2-6 | TRBV10-1 | TGCGCCAGCAGTGAGGCTGGGGCCAACGTCCTGACTTTC | CASSEAGANVLTF
NA | NA | TRBJ1-1 | TRBV5-6 | TGTGCCAGCAGCTTATGGGCAGGGAACACTGAAGCTTTCTTT | CASSLWAGNTEAFF
NA | NA | TRBJ2-7 | TRBV5-1 | TGCGCCAGCAGCTTGCAGGGAGGGGGCGTCTACGAGCGGTACTTC | CASSLQGGGVYERYF
many | NA | TRBJ2-2 | TRBV27 | TGTGCCAGCAGCGTATCGGCAAACACCGGGGAGCTGTTTTTT | CASSVSANTGELFF
few | NA | TRBJ2-4 | TRBV24-1 | TGTGCCACCAGTGACCCCGGTGGGGACAAAAACATTCAGTACTTC | CATSDPGGDKNIQYF
many | NA | TRBJ2-5 | TRBV29-1 | TGCAGCGTTGACGGAATCAGGGGGGGAGAGACCCAGTACTTC | CSVDGIRGGETQYF
many | TRBD1 | TRBJ1-4 | TRBV7-9 | TGTGCCAGCAGCCGGACAGGGCGGGAGGAAAAACTGTTTTTT | CASSRTGREEKLFF
many | NA | TRBJ2-4 | TRBV28 | TGTGCCAGCAGTCTCCGACCCGGACTAGCCAAAAACATTCAGTACTTC | CASSLRPGLAKNIQYF
few | NA | TRBJ2-6 | TRBV2 | TGTGCCAGCAGTGAAGGGCCTAACCTTGGGGCCAACGTCCTGACTTTC | CASSEGPNLGANVLTF
NA | TRBD1 | TRBJ1-1 | TRBV6-1 | TGTGCCAGCAGGAGTTCCACAGGGGCGAACACTGAAGCTTTCTTT | CASRSSTGANTEAFF
many | TRBD1 | TRBJ1-2 | TRBV10-3 | TGTGCCATCAGTGAGTCAGGGACAGGCCCCTATGGCTACACCTTC | CAISESGTGPYGYTF
NA | TRBD2 | TRBJ2-6 | TRBV28 | TGTGCCAGCAGTGAGACTAGCGGGAGTTTCGTGCATTGGGTCCTGACTTTC | CASSETSGSFVHWVLTF
NA | NA | TRBJ2-3 | TRBV7-8 | TGTGCCAGCAGCGCCGGCGGGGTAGATACGCAGTATTTT | CASSAGGVDTQYF
many | NA | TRBJ1-1 | TRBV9 | TGTGCCAGCAGCGCAAGACAGAGCACTGAAGCTTTCTTT | CASSARQSTEAFF
many | NA | TRBJ2-7 | TRBV12-3/TRBV12-4 | TGTGCCAGCAGTTTCCAGGGGGGCATGATCTACGAGCAGTACTTC | CASSFQGGMIYEQYF
many | NA | TRBJ2-7 | TRBV12-3/TRBV12-4 | TGTGCCAGCAGTTTAGCCAGGACCTTGGGGCAGGACCGTTACGAGCAGTACTTC | CASSLARTLGQDRYEQYF
NA | NA | TRBJ2-3 | TRBV5-1 | TGCGCCAGCACCAAAGGGAACACAGATACGCAGTATTTT | CASTKGNTDTQYF
many | NA | TRBJ1-4 | TRBV24-1 | TGTGCCACCAGTGATTACGATGCGTCCTCGGCAACTAATGAAAAACTGTTTTTT | CATSDYDASSATNEKLFF
once | NA | TRBJ1-3 | TRBV18 | TGTGCCAGCTCGCGAGACAGCGATGGAAACACCATATATTTT | CASSRDSDGNTIYF
few | NA | TRBJ1-6 | TRBV7-9 | TGTGCCAGCAGGGACGAAGGTCACGGCTCACCCCTCCACTTT | CASRDEGHGSPLHF
few | NA | TRBJ1-5 | TRBV24-1 | TGTGCCACCAGTGATTTGATTAGCAATCAGCCCCAGCATTTT | CATSDLISNQPQHF
few | NA | TRBJ1-1 | TRBV27 | TGTGCCAGCAGTTCCATGGGATGGACTGAAGCTTTCTTT | CASSSMGWTEAFF
many | TRBD1 | TRBJ1-3 | TRBV28 | TGTGCCAGCAGTTACGCGACAGGGGCCGGAAACACCATATATTTT | CASSYATGAGNTIYF
once | TRBD2 | TRBJ2-3 | TRBV28 | TGTGCCAGCAGTTCCCCGGACAGCGGGGGGGCCACAGATACGCAGTATTTT | CASSSPDSGGATDTQYF
NA | NA | TRBJ2-7 | TRBV7-9 | TGTGCCAGCAGCTTAGGTTCGGGGGGCTTCCCTTACGAGCAGTACTTC | CASSLGSGGFPYEQYF
NA | NA | TRBJ1-1 | TRBV25-1 | TGTGCCAGCAGTGAGATTAGAGACACTGAAGCTTTCTTT | CASSEIRDTEAFF
few | NA | TRBJ2-5 | TRBV7-9 | TGTGCCAGCAGCTTAGTACCGGGGTTGAGAGAGACCCAGTACTTC | CASSLVPGLRETQYF
many | NA | TRBJ1-5 | TRBV3-1 | TGTGCCAGCAGCGGCCCAGGGCCACGGCCCCAGCATTTT | CASSGPGPRPQHF
many | NA | TRBJ1-1 | TRBV5-5 | TGTGCCAGCAGCCTTAAATTTGGCACTGAAGCTTTCTTT | CASSLKFGTEAFF
many | NA | TRBJ2-1 | TRBV28 | TGTGCCAGCAGTTTAGGAGGTTGGGGCGATATCCGGTCCTACAATGAGCAGTTCTTC | CASSLGGWGDIRSYNEQFF
few | TRBD2 | TRBJ2-1 | TRBV6-2/TRBV6-3 | TGTGCCAGCAGTTACCACACTAGCGGGAGCGGTTTCGGCAATGAGCAGTTCTTC | CASSYHTSGSGFGNEQFF
few | TRBD1 | TRBJ2-7 | TRBV19 | TGTGCCAGTAGTACGGGGACAGGATCGTCCCACGAGCAGTACTTC | CASSTGTGSSHEQYF
NA | TRBD1 | TRBJ1-2 | TRBV7-9 | TGTGCCAGCATCAACTTTGACAGGGATGGCTACACCTTC | CASINFDRDGYTF
few | TRBD2 | TRBJ2-7 | TRBV20-1 | TGCAGTGCTAGAGATTACGGCGGGAGGGCGTACGAGCAGTACTTC | CSARDYGGRAYEQYF
few | NA | TRBJ1-1 | TRBV29-1 | TGCAGCGTCGGACAGAGGGGAGGGATGAACACTGAAGCTTTCTTT | CSVGQRGGMNTEAFF
many | TRBD1 | TRBJ1-2 | TRBV12-3/TRBV12-4 | TGTGCCAGCAGCCTCCGGGACAGACCTTTCTATGGCTACACCTTC | CASSLRDRPFYGYTF
NA | TRBD2 | TRBJ2-2 | TRBV5-1 | TGCGCCAGCAGCTTGGGAGCGCTAGCGGCCACCGGGGAGCTGTTTTTT | CASSLGALAATGELFF
many | NA | TRBJ1-2 | TRBV28 | TGTGCCAGCAGGATGGACTCTTTGGTGAATGGCTACACCTTC | CASRMDSLVNGYTF